A selection of T cell receptor beta chains follows, all from one sample in a study of CD8+CD57+ T cells in acquired aplastic anemia. Using its own MiXCR run on the reads, TCRdb lists one record per CDR3 protein. Here the sample spans a few hundred thousand distinct CDR3 sequences, approximately 60% being singletons. Sample: sorted CD4+, CD8+, or CD8+CD57+ T cells (not recorded which) from PBMCs. These receptors were taken from a human donor in good health. Both conserved end residues are part of each CDR3.

TRBV9 CASSPGHRATDTQYF
TRBV7-9 CASSTSGSQETQYF
TRBV20-1 CSARDGSYEQYF
TRBV2 CASDRQGYNEQFF
TRBV7-3 CASSYSGGWETQYF
TRBV24-1 CATSGTGPTEAFF
TRBV7-6 CASSLVEGAYEQYF
TRBV12-3/TRBV12-4 CASTRTGAQGEAFF
TRBV15 CATSRGTASTDTQYF
TRBV24-1 CATSDATGEVGNEQFF
TRBV7-9 CASSSPSAGERYEQFF
TRBV7-9 CASSLGGGGADTQYF
TRBV19 CASSMGTSGYNEQFF
TRBV29-1 CSVETRTGMLYEQYF
TRBV7-2 CASSFPITSLSNTEAFF